The sequence of this TCR beta chain was determined in a study of vaccination effects on CD4 cells after COVID-19. At the level of the study: Participants were given two doses of BNT162b2 or mRNA-1273 vaccine. General study results and limits: The study found that only 1 of 255 vaccine-induced clones from healthy vaccinees cross-reacted with common cold coronaviruses.

Sequencing was performed with immunoSEQ multiplex PCR; in TCRdb, only in-frame clones are kept and a portion is missing. The sample includes about 41,000 clones, around 70% of them seen just once. This clone was counted once. Its target is not known. The CDR3 is 16 amino acids. Trimming took off 0 bases at V and 1 base at J, with 12 bases between the two ends. CDR1 is MNHEY and CDR2 is SVGEGT in the germline V gene. Before sequencing took place, the ViraFEST assay used viral peptide pools to expand antigen-specific CD4+ T cells. Having been cultured for less than 12 days, the cells underwent CD4+ T cell isolation. Vaccinated participants had no history of SARS-CoV-2 infection and tested negative for nucleocapsid antibodies. Supplemented with 9.5 to 10 IU/ml IL-2 and about 10 ug/ml peptides, a few million PBMC per well were kept in culture. Half the medium was replaced with IL-2 medium on days 3 and 7.

Sequencing was performed on CD4+ T cells from PBMCs cultured with HCoV-OC43 spike peptides, taken before COVID-19 vaccination. Subset denoted: HCoV-OC43 spike overlapping peptide pool stimulation. The TCR originated in a human donor who received a COVID-19 vaccine. The chain couples TRBV6-2 or TRBV6-3 to TRBJ1-1; D remains unclear. DNA of the CDR3: TGTGCCAGCAGTTACTCGACCCGGCTACGGAACACTGAAGCTTTCTTT. Encoded protein: CASSYSTRLRNTEAFF.